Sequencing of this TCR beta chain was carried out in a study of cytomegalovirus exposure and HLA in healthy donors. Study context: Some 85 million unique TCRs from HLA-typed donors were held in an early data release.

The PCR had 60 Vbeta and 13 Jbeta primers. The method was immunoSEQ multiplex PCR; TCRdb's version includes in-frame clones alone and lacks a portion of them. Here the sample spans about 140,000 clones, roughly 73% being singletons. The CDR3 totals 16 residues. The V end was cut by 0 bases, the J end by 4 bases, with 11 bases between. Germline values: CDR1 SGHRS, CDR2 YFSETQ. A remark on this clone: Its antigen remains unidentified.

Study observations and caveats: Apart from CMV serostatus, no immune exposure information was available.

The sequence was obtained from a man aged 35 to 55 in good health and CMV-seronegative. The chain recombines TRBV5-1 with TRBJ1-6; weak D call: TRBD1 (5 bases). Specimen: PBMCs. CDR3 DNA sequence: TGCGCCAGCAGCTTGGCAGGGACTAGATATAATTCACCCCTCCACTTT. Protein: CASSLAGTRYNSPLHF.